This entry is about one T cell receptor beta chain. The data belong to a study of OX40 agonist ivuxolimab in advanced cancers. Assay: immunoSEQ multiplex PCR; the TCRdb copy retains only in-frame clones and omits some. The profile covers fewer than 65,000 clones, with more than 75% appearing a single time and 3% to 5% taken by the ten largest. V was cut by 5 bases and J by 0 bases, with 11 bases left in between. The CDR3 has 14 residues. CDR1 LGHNA and CDR2 YNFKEQ come from the germline V gene. This chain joins TRBV4-2 and TRBJ2-7, with D unresolved. This specimen consisted of CD4+ or CD8+ T cells sorted from blood, obtained in a trial of the OX40 agonist ivuxolimab. The TCR comes from an adult with an advanced solid tumor such as melanoma, head and neck, liver or kidney cancer. The CDR3 sequence: CASSLTDRSYEQYF. The CDR3 DNA sequence: TGTGCCAGCAGCTTAACAGACCGCTCCTACGAGCAGTACTTC.